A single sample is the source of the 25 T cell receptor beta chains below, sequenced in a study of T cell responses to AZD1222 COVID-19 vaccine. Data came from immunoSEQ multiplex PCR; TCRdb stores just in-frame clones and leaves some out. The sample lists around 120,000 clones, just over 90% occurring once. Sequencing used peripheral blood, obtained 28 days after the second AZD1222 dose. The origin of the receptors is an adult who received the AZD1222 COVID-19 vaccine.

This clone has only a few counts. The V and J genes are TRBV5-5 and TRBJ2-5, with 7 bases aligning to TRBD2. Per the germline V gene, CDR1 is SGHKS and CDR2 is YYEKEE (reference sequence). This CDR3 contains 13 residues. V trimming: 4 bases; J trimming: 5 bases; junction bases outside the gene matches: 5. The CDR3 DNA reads TGTGCCAGCAGCCAGTGGCGGGGGGAGACCCAGTACTTC. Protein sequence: CASSQWRGETQYF.

CDR3 protein: CASSTTSGRNEQFF. The CDR3 DNA reads TGTGCCAGCAGCACCACTAGCGGGAGGAATGAGCAGTTCTTC. The V call is TRBV7-2, the J call TRBJ2-1, with TRBD2 matching over 12 bases. V was clipped by 5 bases and J by 7 bases; unmatched bases: 3. Germline V gene data show CDR1 as SGHTA and CDR2 as FQGNSA. The CDR3 is 14 residues long.

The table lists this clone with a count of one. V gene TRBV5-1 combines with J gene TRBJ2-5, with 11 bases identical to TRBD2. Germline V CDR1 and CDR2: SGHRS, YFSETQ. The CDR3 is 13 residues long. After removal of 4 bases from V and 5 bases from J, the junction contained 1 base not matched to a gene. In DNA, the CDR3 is TGCGCCAGCAGCCGGACTAGCGGGGAGACCCAGTACTTC. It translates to CASSRTSGETQYF.

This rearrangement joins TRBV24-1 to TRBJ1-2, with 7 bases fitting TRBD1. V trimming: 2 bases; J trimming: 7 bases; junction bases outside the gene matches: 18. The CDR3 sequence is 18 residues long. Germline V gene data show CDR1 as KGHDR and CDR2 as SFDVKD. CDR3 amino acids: CATSDWGGYRGTLGGYTF. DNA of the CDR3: TGTGCCACCAGTGATTGGGGGGGGTACAGGGGAACATTGGGTGGCTACACCTTC.

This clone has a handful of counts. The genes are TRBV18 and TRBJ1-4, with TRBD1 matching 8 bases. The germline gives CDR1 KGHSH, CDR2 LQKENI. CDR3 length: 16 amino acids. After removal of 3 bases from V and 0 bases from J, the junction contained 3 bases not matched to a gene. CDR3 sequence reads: CASSPRGQATNEKLFF. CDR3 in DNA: TGTGCCAGCTCACCCCGGGGACAGGCAACTAATGAAAAACTGTTTTTT.

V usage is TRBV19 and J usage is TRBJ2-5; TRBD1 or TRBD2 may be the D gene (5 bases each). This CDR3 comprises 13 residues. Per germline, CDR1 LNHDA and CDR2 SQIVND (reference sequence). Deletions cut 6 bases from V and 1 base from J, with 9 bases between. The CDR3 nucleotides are TGTGCCAGTAGCCTCGGGACCCAAGAGACCCAGTACTTC. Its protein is CASSLGTQETQYF.

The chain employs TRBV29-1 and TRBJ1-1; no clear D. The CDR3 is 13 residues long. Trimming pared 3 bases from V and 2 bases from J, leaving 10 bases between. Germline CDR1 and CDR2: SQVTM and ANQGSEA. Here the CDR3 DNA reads TGCAGCGTTGAGGGCTCCCAAAACACTGAAGCTTTCTTT. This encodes CSVEGSQNTEAFF.

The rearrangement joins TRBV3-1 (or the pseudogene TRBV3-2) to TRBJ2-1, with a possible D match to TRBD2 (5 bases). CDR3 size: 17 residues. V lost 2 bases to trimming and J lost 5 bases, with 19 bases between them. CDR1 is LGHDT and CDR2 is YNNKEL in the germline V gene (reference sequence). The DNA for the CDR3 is TGTGCCAGCAGCCAAAATCTCAGCGGTCGCTGGAACAATGAGCAGTTCTTC. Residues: CASSQNLSGRWNNEQFF.

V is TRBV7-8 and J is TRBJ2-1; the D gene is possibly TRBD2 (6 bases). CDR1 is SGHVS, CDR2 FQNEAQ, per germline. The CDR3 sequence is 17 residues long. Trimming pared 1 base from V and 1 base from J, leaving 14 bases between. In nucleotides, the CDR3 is TGTGCCAGCAGCTTAGTCAATGGAGGGTGGTCCTACAATGAGCAGTTCTTC. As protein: CASSLVNGGWSYNEQFF.

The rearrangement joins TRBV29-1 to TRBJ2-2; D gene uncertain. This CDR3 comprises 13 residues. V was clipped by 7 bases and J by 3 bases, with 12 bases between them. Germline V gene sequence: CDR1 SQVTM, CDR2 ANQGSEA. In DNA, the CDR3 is TGCAGCGCCGATAGGGAAGACACCGGGGAGCTGTTTTTT. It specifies CSADREDTGELFF.

CDR3: CASSLGLAGYNEQFF. The CDR3 coding sequence is TGTGCCAGCAGCTTAGGACTAGCGGGATACAATGAGCAGTTCTTC. The V call is TRBV11-2, the J call TRBJ2-1; TRBD2 agrees at 11 bases. V lost 1 base and J lost 4; bases outside the gene matches: 0. There are 15 residues in the CDR3. Germline values: CDR1 SGHAT, CDR2 FQNNGV.

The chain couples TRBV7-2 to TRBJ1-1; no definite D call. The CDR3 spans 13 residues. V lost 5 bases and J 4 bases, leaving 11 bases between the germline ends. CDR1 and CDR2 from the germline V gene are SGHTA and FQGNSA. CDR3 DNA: TGTGCCAGCAGCGGAGGCCCGGGCACTGAAGCTTTCTTT. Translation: CASSGGPGTEAFF.

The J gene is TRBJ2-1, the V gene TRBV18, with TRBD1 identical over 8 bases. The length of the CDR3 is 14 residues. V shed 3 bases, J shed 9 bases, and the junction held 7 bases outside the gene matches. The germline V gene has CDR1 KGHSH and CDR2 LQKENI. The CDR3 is CASSPLQGAGEQFF. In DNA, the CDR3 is TGTGCCAGCTCACCGCTCCAGGGGGCGGGTGAGCAGTTCTTC.

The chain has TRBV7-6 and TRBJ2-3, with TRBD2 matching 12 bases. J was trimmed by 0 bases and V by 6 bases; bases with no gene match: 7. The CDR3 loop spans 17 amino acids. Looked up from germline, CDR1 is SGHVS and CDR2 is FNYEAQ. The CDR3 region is CASRPLAGGTSTDTQYF. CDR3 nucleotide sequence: TGTGCCAGCAGGCCCCTAGCGGGGGGGACTAGCACAGATACGCAGTATTTT.

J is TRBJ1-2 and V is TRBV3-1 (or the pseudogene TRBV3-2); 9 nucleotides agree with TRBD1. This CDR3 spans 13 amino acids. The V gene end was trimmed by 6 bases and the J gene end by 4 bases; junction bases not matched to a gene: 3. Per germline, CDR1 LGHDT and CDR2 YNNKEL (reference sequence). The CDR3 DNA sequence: TGTGCCAGCAGTTCACAGGGGGCCTATGGCTACACCTTC. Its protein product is CASSSQGAYGYTF.

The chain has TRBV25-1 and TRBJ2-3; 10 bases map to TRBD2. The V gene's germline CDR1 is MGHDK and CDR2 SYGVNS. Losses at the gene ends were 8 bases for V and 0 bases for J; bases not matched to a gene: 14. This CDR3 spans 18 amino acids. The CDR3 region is CASGASGRPVTSTDTQYF. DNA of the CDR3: TGTGCCAGCGGCGCTAGCGGGAGACCCGTTACTAGCACAGATACGCAGTATTTT.

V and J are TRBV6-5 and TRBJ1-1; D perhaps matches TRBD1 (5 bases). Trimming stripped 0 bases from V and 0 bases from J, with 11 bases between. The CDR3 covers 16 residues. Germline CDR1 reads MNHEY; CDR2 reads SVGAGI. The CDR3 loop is CASSYSSAGMNTEAFF. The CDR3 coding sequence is TGTGCCAGCAGTTACTCATCGGCAGGGATGAACACTGAAGCTTTCTTT.

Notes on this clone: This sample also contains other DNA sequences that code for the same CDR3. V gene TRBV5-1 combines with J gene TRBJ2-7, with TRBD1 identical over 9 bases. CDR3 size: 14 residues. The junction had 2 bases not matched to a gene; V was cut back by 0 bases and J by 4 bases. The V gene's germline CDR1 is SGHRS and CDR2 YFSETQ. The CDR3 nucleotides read TGCGCCAGCAGCTTGGCCGGGACAGGGTACGAGCAGTACTTC. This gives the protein CASSLAGTGYEQYF.

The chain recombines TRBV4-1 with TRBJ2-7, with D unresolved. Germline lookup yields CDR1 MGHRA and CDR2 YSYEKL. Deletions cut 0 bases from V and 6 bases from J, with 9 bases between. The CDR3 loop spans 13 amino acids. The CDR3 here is CASSQDAWREQYF. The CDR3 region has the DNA TGCGCCAGCAGCCAAGACGCGTGGCGCGAGCAGTACTTC.

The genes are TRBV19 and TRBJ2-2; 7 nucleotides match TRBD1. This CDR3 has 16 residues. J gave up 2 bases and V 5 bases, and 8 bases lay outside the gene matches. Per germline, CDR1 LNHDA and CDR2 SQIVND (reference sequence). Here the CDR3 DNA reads TGTGCCAGTAGTGCCAGGGACAGCCTTAACACCGGGGAGCTGTTTTTT. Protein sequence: CASSARDSLNTGELFF.

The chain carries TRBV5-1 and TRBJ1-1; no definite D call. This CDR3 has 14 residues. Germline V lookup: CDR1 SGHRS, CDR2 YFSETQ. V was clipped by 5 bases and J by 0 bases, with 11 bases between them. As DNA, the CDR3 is TGCGCCAGCAGGGCCCAGACGATGAACACTGAAGCTTTCTTT. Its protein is CASRAQTMNTEAFF.

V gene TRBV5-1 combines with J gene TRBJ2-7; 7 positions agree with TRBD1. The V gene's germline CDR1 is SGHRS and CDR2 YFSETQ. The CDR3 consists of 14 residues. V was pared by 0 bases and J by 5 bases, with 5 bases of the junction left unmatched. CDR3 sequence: CASSLEDRDNEQYF. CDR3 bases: TGCGCCAGCAGCTTGGAAGACAGGGACAACGAGCAGTACTTC.

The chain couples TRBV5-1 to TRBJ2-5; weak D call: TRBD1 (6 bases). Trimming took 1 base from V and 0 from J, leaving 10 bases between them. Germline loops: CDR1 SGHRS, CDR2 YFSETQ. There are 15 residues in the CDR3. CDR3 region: CASSLSGAYQETQYF. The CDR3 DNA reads TGCGCCAGCAGCTTGTCAGGGGCCTACCAAGAGACCCAGTACTTC.

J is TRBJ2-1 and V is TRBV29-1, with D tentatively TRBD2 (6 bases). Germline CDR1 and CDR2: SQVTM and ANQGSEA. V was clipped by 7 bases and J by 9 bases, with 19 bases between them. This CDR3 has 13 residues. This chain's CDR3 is CSAIGQGGGEQFF. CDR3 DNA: TGCAGCGCTATCGGTCAGGGAGGAGGTGAGCAGTTCTTC.

CDR3 nucleotide sequence: TGTGCCAGCAGTCCCCCCGTAGCGGGAGAAAATATAATAACTTCCTACGAGCAGTACTTC. Protein: CASSPPVAGENIITSYEQYF. This rearrangement joins TRBV6-2 or TRBV6-3 to TRBJ2-7; 9 bases agree with TRBD2. The trim removed 5 bases at V and 1 base at J, leaving 21 bases unmatched. This CDR3 region has 20 residues. Germline V lookup: CDR1 MNHEY, CDR2 SVGEGT.